This T cell receptor beta chain was recovered during a study of CD4+ T cells in melanoma. The V segment lost 5 bases and the J segment 8 bases; nucleotides outside the gene matches: 4. The CDR3 spans 12 residues. In germline, CDR1 is SGHTS, CDR2 YDEGEE. This table comes from immunoSEQ multiplex PCR, and its TCRdb copy is limited to in-frame clones, with some not included. The sample contains some 9,900 clones, 60% to 85% of which appear only once. This chain joins TRBV5-8 and TRBJ1-1; 9 nucleotides agree with TRBD1. The sequencing input was cells from a culture (not recorded whether cultured in vitro). The clonotype was recovered from a human donor with melanoma. The CDR3 bases are TGTGCCAGCAGATACGGACAGGGGGAAGCTTTCTTT. Translation: CASRYGQGEAFF.